Only a few counts were recorded for the clone carrying this T cell receptor beta chain. A second PCR of roughly 7 to 11 cycles used a sample-barcoded 5' primer and a J-beta primer mix. Each CDR3 protein is one row after TCRdb ran MiXCR on the 5' RACE reads. Here the sample spans hundreds of thousands of distinct CDR3 sequences, 45% to 50% being singletons. The CDR3 runs to 15 residues. J gave up 7 bases and V 3 bases, and 6 bases lay outside the gene matches. The sample comes from a study of blood T cells in healthy people across ages. The source is a man aged 30 to 45 in good health. V is TRBV12-3 or TRBV12-4 and J is TRBJ2-1, with 10 bases fitting TRBD1. Sequenced material: blood. The CDR3 is CASSFRTGGLNEQFF. The CDR3 DNA is TGTGCCAGCAGTTTTCGGACAGGGGGTTTAAATGAGCAGTTCTTC.